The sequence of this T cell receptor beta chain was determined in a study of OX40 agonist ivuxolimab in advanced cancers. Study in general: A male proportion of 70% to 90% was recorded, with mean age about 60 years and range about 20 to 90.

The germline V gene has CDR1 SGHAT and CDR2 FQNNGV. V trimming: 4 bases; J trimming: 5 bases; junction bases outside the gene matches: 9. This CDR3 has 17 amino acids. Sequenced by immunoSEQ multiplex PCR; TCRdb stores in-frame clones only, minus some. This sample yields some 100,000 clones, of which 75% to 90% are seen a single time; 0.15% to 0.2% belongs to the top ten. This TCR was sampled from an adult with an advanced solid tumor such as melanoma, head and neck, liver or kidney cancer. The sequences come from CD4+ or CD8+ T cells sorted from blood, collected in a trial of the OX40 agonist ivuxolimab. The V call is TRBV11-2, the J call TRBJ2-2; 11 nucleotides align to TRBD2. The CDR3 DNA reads TGTGCCAGCAGCTCTTTAGCGGGAGGGGGCGTGACCGGGGAGCTGTTTTTT. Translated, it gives CASSSLAGGGVTGELFF.